The present entry profiles one TCR beta chain with its context. Antigen specificity is unknown. The CDR3 totals 14 residues. CDR1 MNHEY and CDR2 SMNVEV come from the germline V gene (reference sequence). The ends were cut back, 6 bases at V and 1 base at J, with 9 bases in the middle. The data were produced by immunoSEQ multiplex PCR, yet TCRdb's version contains in-frame clones alone and is incomplete. The sample carries about 210,000 clones, 85% to 95% recorded once. This sample is part of a study of T cell responses to AZD1222 COVID-19 vaccine. The study's findings and limits: Clonal diversity may have been underestimated in mostly white British donors. Baseline seropositivity occurred in only six AZD1222 recipients. Spike-wide vaccine-associated CD4 TCRs dominated at 160-218 and 743-854.

This chain uses TRBV27 with TRBJ2-2; tentative D call: TRBD2 (6 bases). The receptor's source is an adult in good health. The sequenced sample was peripheral blood, obtained on day 0 of AZD1222 vaccination. CDR3 DNA: TGTGCCAGCAGCATCGGGGGGAACACCGGGGAGCTGTTTTTT. It yields the protein CASSIGGNTGELFF.